The sequence of this TCR beta chain was determined in a study of blood T cell repertoires in COVID-19. Study context: Donors in the United States, Italy and Spain gave samples during acute or convalescent COVID-19. Sources were T cells, B-cell-depleted T cells, or PBMCs; the material itself was cDNA or gDNA.

Study processing details: Scientists estimated how many nucleated cells there were by amplifying reference gene primers. Assay used: immunoSEQ multiplex PCR; TCRdb lists only in-frame clones, some missing. For V, J and clone size, that table is used; D and trimming come from the DNA. The table includes around 40,000 clones, 75% to 90% detected once. J was trimmed by 2 bases and V by 7 bases; bases with no gene match: 8. There are 14 residues in the CDR3. CDR1 and CDR2 from the germline V gene are MNHEY and SVGAGI. The sequence came from a man in his 60s with active COVID-19. The V and J genes are TRBV6-5 and TRBJ2-7; 7 bases are shared with TRBD2. Sequencing used peripheral blood. The CDR3 sequence: CASIRGSIPYEQYF. The CDR3 DNA sequence: TGTGCCAGCATCCGCGGGAGTATCCCCTACGAGCAGTACTTC.